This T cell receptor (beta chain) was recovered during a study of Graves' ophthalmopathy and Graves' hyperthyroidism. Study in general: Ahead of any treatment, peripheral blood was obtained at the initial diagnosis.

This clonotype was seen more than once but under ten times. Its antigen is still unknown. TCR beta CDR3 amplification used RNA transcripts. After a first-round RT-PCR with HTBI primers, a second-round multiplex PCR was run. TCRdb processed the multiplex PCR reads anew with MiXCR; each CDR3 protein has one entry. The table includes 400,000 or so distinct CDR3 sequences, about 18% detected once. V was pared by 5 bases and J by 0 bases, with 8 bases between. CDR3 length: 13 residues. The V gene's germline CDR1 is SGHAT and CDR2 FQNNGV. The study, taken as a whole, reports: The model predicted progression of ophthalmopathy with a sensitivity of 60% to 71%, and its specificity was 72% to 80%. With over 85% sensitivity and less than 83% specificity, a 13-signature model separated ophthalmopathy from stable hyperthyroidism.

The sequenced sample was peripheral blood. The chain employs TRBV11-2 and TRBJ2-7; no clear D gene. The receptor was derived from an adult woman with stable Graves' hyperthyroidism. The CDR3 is CASSPAVSYEQYF. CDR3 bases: TGTGCCAGCAGCCCGGCGGTCTCCTACGAGCAGTACTTC.